This T cell receptor beta chain was documented in a study of beta chain features in type 1 diabetes. Study as a whole: Cell yields, gender and age were comparable in patients and healthy donors.

cDNA synthesis used the whole RNA isolate, giving expressed TCRB sequences. Produced via immunoSEQ multiplex PCR; TCRdb's table is partial and in-frame only. The table lists about 370,000 clones, 8.5% to 10% of them singletons. Trimming shortened V by 4 bases and J by 0 bases, and 5 bases separated the two germline ends. The CDR3 length is 13 residues. Germline CDR1 KGHSH, CDR2 LQKENI. CD45RO/CCR7/CD25/CD127/CD95/CD27 sorting isolated CD4+ naive, central memory, regulatory and stem cell-like memory cells. Findings of the study overall: People with Type 1 diabetes carried modestly yet significantly shorter TCRB CDR3s in all four CD4+ subsets.

This clone was seen a handful of times. Its antigen is undetermined. Sequencing used central memory CD4+ T cells from blood. This receptor was identified in a young man with type 1 diabetes. The chain recombines TRBV18 with TRBJ2-3, with D unresolved. The CDR3 coding sequence is TGTGCCAGCTCACTCCCTAGCACAGATACGCAGTATTTT. Its translation is CASSLPSTDTQYF.